Listed below are T cell receptor beta chains from one sample, sequenced in a study of blood T cell repertoires in COVID-19. Some clones are missing from TCRdb's copy, which holds only in-frame ones; the method was immunoSEQ multiplex PCR. The table includes under 45,000 clones, about nine tenths detected once. Sample: peripheral blood. All receptors derive from a woman older than 75 in a cohort sampled during active or convalescent COVID-19. Each CDR3 is given with its conserved first and last residue. Each record gives: V gene, D gene, CDR3 length, clone size, J gene, CDR3 DNA, CDR3 protein. The D gene is left open where the match is weak. Not every row has a clone size; where given, it reads once, few, many or a size class.

TRBV27	-	15	-	TRBJ1-1	TGTGCCAGCAGTTTACTCCCTCGGGGGGGGAGGGAAGCTTTCTTT	CASSLLPRGGREAFF
TRBV6-9	TRBD2	18	-	TRBJ2-3	TGTGCCAGCAGTGCTCTCCACCGACTAGCGGAAAACACAGATACGCAGTATTTT	CASSALHRLAENTDTQYF
TRBV2	-	14	-	TRBJ1-1	TGTGCCAGCAGCTCCCCGGTCCGCGGCACTGAAGCTTTCTTT	CASSSPVRGTEAFF
TRBV5-4	TRBD2	17	-	TRBJ2-5	TGTGCCAGCAGCTTGGCGGGGGGGCCCGTTAGAGGAGAGACCCAGTACTTC	CASSLAGGPVRGETQYF
TRBV5-1	-	15	-	TRBJ1-6	TGCGCCAGCAGCACCGGGGCCAGGGGTGATTCACCCCTCCACTTT	CASSTGARGDSPLHF
TRBV7-8	-	15	-	TRBJ2-1	TGTGCCAGCAGCTTATCTCTTAGTCAATACAATGAGCAGTTCTTC	CASSLSLSQYNEQFF
TRBV6-6	-	15	-	TRBJ2-3	TGTGCCAGCACCCAGGGGGGTCTTCTCGCAGATACGCAGTATTTT	CASTQGGLLADTQYF
TRBV13	-	14	-	TRBJ1-1	TGTGCCAGCAGCTCCAATCTCCTAGTCTCTGAAGCTTTCTTT	CASSSNLLVSEAFF
TRBV2	-	11	few	TRBJ1-1	TGTGCCAGCAGAAGCTACACTGAAGCTTTCTTT	CASRSYTEAFF
TRBV11-3	TRBD2	15	-	TRBJ2-7	TGTGCCAGCAGCTTAGTTGGGACTAGCGGCTACGAGCAGTACTTC	CASSLVGTSGYEQYF
TRBV5-6	-	16	-	TRBJ2-4	TGTGCCAGCAGCTTGGCCCGGGTTTGGGTCAAAAACATTCAGTACTTC	CASSLARVWVKNIQYF
TRBV2	TRBD1	15	-	TRBJ2-7	TGTGCCAGCGCCTCTGAGGGGGCAGGGTCCTACGAGCAGTACTTC	CASASEGAGSYEQYF
TRBV9	TRBD1	17	few	TRBJ1-1	TGTGCCAGCAGCGGGAGACAGGGGGCCCCTATGAACACTGAAGCTTTCTTT	CASSGRQGAPMNTEAFF
TRBV4-2	-	16	few	TRBJ1-2	TGTGCCAGCAGCCAAGGTCAATTTGGAGTCTACTATGGCTACACCTTC	CASSQGQFGVYYGYTF
TRBV19	-	13	-	TRBJ2-7	TGTGCCAGCAGTCCCGGTATAGGGGTCGAGCAGTACTTC	CASSPGIGVEQYF
TRBV27	-	14	-	TRBJ1-1	TGTGCCAGCAGTCCGGGGGGTAGGAACACTGAAGCTTTCTTT	CASSPGGRNTEAFF
TRBV4-1	-	17	once	TRBJ1-1	TGCGCCAGCAGCCAAGATCGGGGGGGCCGGGTGAACACTGAAGCTTTCTTT	CASSQDRGGRVNTEAFF
TRBV18	TRBD1	14	-	TRBJ1-5	TGTGCCAGCTCACCTAGACAGGGAAGATCGGCCCAGCATTTT	CASSPRQGRSAQHF
TRBV10-2	-	15	-	TRBJ2-2	TGCGCCAGCAGTGAGCTACTAGCGAACACCGGGGAGCTGTTTTTT	CASSELLANTGELFF
TRBV5-4	TRBD1	15	-	TRBJ1-6	TGTGCCAGCAGCCCGGCCGGGACAGCAAATTCACCCCTCCACTTT	CASSPAGTANSPLHF
TRBV7-2	-	17	-	TRBJ1-5	TGTGCCAGCAGCCGCACCTCCACCGGGACCGAGGGGGGGCTCCAGCATTTT	CASSRTSTGTEGGLQHF
TRBV5-1	-	14	once	TRBJ2-3	TGCGCCAGCAGCTCCGGGACTAGCACAGATACGCAGTATTTT	CASSSGTSTDTQYF
TRBV4-3	-	18	-	TRBJ2-5	TGCGCCAGCAGCCAAGGTTACAAGGCGGGGCTAGCATCCGAGACCCAGTACTTC	CASSQGYKAGLASETQYF
TRBV11-3	-	16	-	TRBJ2-1	TGTGCCAGCAGCTTAAGTCCAGGGCCGGGCTACAATGAGCAGTTCTTC	CASSLSPGPGYNEQFF
TRBV24-1	-	13	-	TRBJ2-7	TGTGCCACCGGGCTAGCGAATTCCTACGAGCAGTACTTC	CATGLANSYEQYF
TRBV30	TRBD1	14	-	TRBJ1-5	TGTGCCTGGACCAGGACAGGGGAAGACCAGCCCCAGCATTTT	CAWTRTGEDQPQHF
TRBV19	TRBD1	15	-	TRBJ2-2	TGTGCCAGTAATGGGCAGGGGGTCAACACCGGGGAGCTGTTTTTT	CASNGQGVNTGELFF
TRBV5-8	-	15	-	TRBJ1-3	TGTGCCAGCAGCTTAACAACAGGGTCTGGAAACACCATATATTTT	CASSLTTGSGNTIYF
TRBV9	TRBD2	22	few	TRBJ2-6	TGTGCCAGCAGCCACCCTCGCCGATTAAGTAGCGGGCGGAGCTCTGGGGCCAACGTCCTGACTTTC	CASSHPRRLSSGRSSGANVLTF
TRBV12-3/TRBV12-4	-	13	-	TRBJ2-5	TGTGCCAGCACCATCACCAGGGGCGAGACCCAGTACTTC	CASTITRGETQYF
TRBV27	-	15	-	TRBJ1-2	TGTGCCAGCAAATACTCGGACAGAGGAATGTATGGCTACACCTTC	CASKYSDRGMYGYTF
TRBV3-1/TRBV3-2	-	13	-	TRBJ2-2	TGTGCCAGCAGCCAAGTTAGCACCGGGGAGCTGTTTTTT	CASSQVSTGELFF
TRBV10-3	-	14	-	TRBJ1-6	TGTGCCATCAGTGAAGAAGGGGTAATATCACCCCTCCACTTT	CAISEEGVISPLHF
TRBV6-5	-	15	-	TRBJ1-1	TGTGCCAGCAGCTCCCTGGACGGGATGAACACTGAAGCTTTCTTT	CASSSLDGMNTEAFF
TRBV3-1/TRBV3-2	TRBD1	16	-	TRBJ1-2	TGTGCCAGCAGCCAAGTTCCGGGACAGTCTGGCTATGGCTACACCTTC	CASSQVPGQSGYGYTF
TRBV18	TRBD1	13	-	TRBJ1-1	TGTGCCAGCTCCAGTACAGGGGGAACTGAAGCTTTCTTT	CASSSTGGTEAFF
TRBV4-1	TRBD2	15	-	TRBJ2-1	TGCGCCAGCAGCCAAACTAAGGGACTAGCGTATGAGCAGTTCTTC	CASSQTKGLAYEQFF
TRBV19	-	15	-	TRBJ2-2	TGTGCCAGTAGTCTCGGTGGAGCAAACACCGGGGAGCTGTTTTTT	CASSLGGANTGELFF
TRBV5-1	TRBD1	13	-	TRBJ1-1	TGCGCCAGCAGCTGGACAGGGGACACTGAAGCTTTCTTT	CASSWTGDTEAFF
TRBV6-4	-	13	-	TRBJ1-1	TGTGCCAGCAGTGAAAGTCAGGGGCTCCGGGCTTTCTTT	CASSESQGLRAFF
TRBV5-4	-	13	-	TRBJ2-1	TGTGCCAGCAGCTTCTCCCTATCTCCTGAGCAGTTCTTC	CASSFSLSPEQFF
TRBV5-4	TRBD1	14	-	TRBJ2-5	TGTGCCAGCAGCCAACGCAGGGGGCAAGAGACCCAGTACTTC	CASSQRRGQETQYF
TRBV4-1	TRBD1	15	-	TRBJ1-1	TGCGCCAGCAGCGGGAGGACAGGGGGGAACACTGAAGCTTTCTTT	CASSGRTGGNTEAFF
TRBV2	TRBD1	16	once	TRBJ1-2	TGTGCCAGCAGTGAAGAGATAGGAGGGGGCTTCAATGGCTACACCTTC	CASSEEIGGGFNGYTF
TRBV6-2/TRBV6-3	-	12	-	TRBJ1-2	TGTGCCAGCAGTTACGAGGGAAGGGGCTACACCTTC	CASSYEGRGYTF
TRBV5-4	-	13	-	TRBJ1-1	TGTGCCAGCAGCTCCCCTCGGAACACTGAAGCTTTCTTT	CASSSPRNTEAFF
TRBV4-1	-	13	-	TRBJ1-5	TGCGCCAGCAGCCACGACAGGAATCAGCCCCAGCATTTT	CASSHDRNQPQHF
TRBV4-1	TRBD1	14	few	TRBJ1-1	TGCGCCAGCAGCCACCTGGGACAGGGGAGGGGAGCTTTCTTT	CASSHLGQGRGAFF
TRBV6-5	-	15	-	TRBJ1-4	TGTGCCAGCAGCTCCGGACATGGAGAGAATGAAAAACTGTTTTTT	CASSSGHGENEKLFF
TRBV5-1	TRBD1	18	-	TRBJ1-1	TGCGCCAGCAGCTTTACCACCAATACAGGGGGCGTCAGCACTGAAGCTTTCTTT	CASSFTTNTGGVSTEAFF
TRBV5-6	TRBD1	12	-	TRBJ2-7	TGTGCCAGCAGCTGGGACAGGAACGAGCAGTACTTC	CASSWDRNEQYF
TRBV9	-	13	-	TRBJ2-4	TGTGCCAGCAGCGTAGCCACGAGGGCCATTCAGTACTTC	CASSVATRAIQYF
TRBV7-9	-	13	few	TRBJ2-7	TGTGCCAGCAGCTCCCAGGATATCTACGAGCAGTACTTC	CASSSQDIYEQYF
TRBV18	TRBD1	16	-	TRBJ1-2	TGTGCCAGCTCACCCCTCGGGACAGCCATTAACTATGGCTACACCTTC	CASSPLGTAINYGYTF
TRBV10-3	-	12	-	TRBJ2-7	TGTGCCATCAGCAGGAACTCCTACGAGCAGTACTTC	CAISRNSYEQYF
TRBV6-2/TRBV6-3	-	17	few	TRBJ2-5	TGTGCCAGCAGTCACAGGGCCCGCGTGGGGCGGTCAGAGACCCAGTACTTC	CASSHRARVGRSETQYF